A single sample gave rise to the 28 T cell receptor beta chains below, sequenced in a study of identifying expanded T cells in peripheral blood (dated by TCRdb to the late 2010s). Library prep was done by the immunoSEQ multiplex PCR assay. TCRdb's version of the immuneACCESS table is confined to in-frame rearrangements and falls short of the full clone set. An unresolved V gene accounts for under half of the shortfall where checked; the remainder is of unknown origin. A total of around 120,000 clones appear in this sample, approximately 86% of them only once. Around 8.2% of the sample rests with the top ten. The sample comprised blood. Receptors were obtained from a person aged 18 to 75 in good health.

The rearrangement joins TRBV27 to TRBJ2-7, with D perhaps assigned TRBD1 or TRBD2 (5 bases each). This CDR3 is 13 amino acids long. In germline, CDR1 is MNHEY, CDR2 SMNVEV (reference sequence). The V and J ends lost 4 bases and 11 bases respectively, with 18 bases between them. CDR3 DNA sequence: TGTGCCAGCAGTTACGAGGGGAAGGGCCCCAAGTACTTC. Its protein is CASSYEGKGPKYF.

The gene calls are TRBV7-2 and TRBJ1-5; perhaps TRBD1 as D (6 bases). This CDR3 is built from 15 residues. Germline CDR1 is SGHTA and CDR2 is FQGNSA. The V end was cut by 5 bases, the J end by 4 bases, with 15 bases between. The CDR3 loop is CASSEDGTRNQPQHF. The CDR3 bases are TGTGCCAGCAGCGAAGACGGGACAAGAAATCAGCCCCAGCATTTT.

CDR3 DNA sequence: TGTGCCAGCAGCGGTCAGCTCTACGAGCAGTACTTC. It yields the protein CASSGQLYEQYF. This sequence joins TRBV28 and TRBJ2-7; D is unresolved. The V gene lost 6 bases and the J gene lost 3 bases, with 9 bases spanning the gap. The germline V gene encodes CDR1 MDHEN and CDR2 SYDVKM. CDR3 length: 12 amino acids.

The chain joins TRBV27 to TRBJ2-7; maybe TRBD1 (6 bases). Germline CDR1 reads MNHEY; CDR2 reads SMNVEV (reference sequence). The CDR3 spans 13 residues. Trimming shortened V by 5 bases and J by 2 bases, and 10 bases separated the two germline ends. The CDR3 protein is CASSPDRAYEQYF. CDR3 DNA: TGTGCCAGCAGTCCGGACAGAGCCTACGAGCAGTACTTC.

The V gene is TRBV6-6, the J gene TRBJ1-1; D possibly corresponds to TRBD1 (5 bases). Germline V gives CDR1 MNHNY, CDR2 SVGAGI (reference sequence). V was pared by 6 bases and J by 1 base, with 9 bases between. The CDR3 contains 13 residues. CDR3 in amino acids: CASRPQGNTEAFF. As DNA, the CDR3 is TGTGCCAGCAGACCTCAGGGGAACACTGAAGCTTTCTTT.

This clone occurred a few times. This sequence joins TRBV11-3 and TRBJ2-7; 10 bases are a match to TRBD1. The CDR3 extends over 14 amino acids. CDR1 SGHNT and CDR2 YENEEA come from the germline V gene. V lost 5 bases and J lost 6; bases outside the gene matches: 7. CDR3: CASSTGTGVGEQYF. Written as DNA, the CDR3 is TGTGCCAGCAGCACCGGGACAGGGGTGGGCGAGCAGTACTTC.

This sequence joins TRBV27 and TRBJ1-4; the match to TRBD1 covers 8 bases. The CDR3 loop spans 16 amino acids. Germline CDR1 and CDR2: MNHEY and SMNVEV (reference sequence). Trimming removed 4 bases from V and 7 bases from J; junction bases left unmatched: 11. CDR3 sequence (DNA): TGTGCCAGCAGTTCCATCCCGGGACAGGACGGTGAAAAACTGTTTTTT. Residues: CASSSIPGQDGEKLFF. The complete variable domain, with remaining parts taken from reference TRBV27 and TRBJ1-4, reads EAQVTQNPRYLITVTGKKLTVTCSQNMNHEYMSWYRQDPGLGLRQIYYSMNVEVTDKGDVPEGYKVSRKEKRNFPLILESPSPNQTSLYFCASSSIPGQDGEKLFFGSGTQLSVL.

The V gene is TRBV6-5, the J gene TRBJ1-5, with D uncertain. The CDR3 totals 15 residues. In germline, CDR1 is MNHEY, CDR2 SVGAGI. The V gene lost 2 bases and the J gene lost 0 bases, with 8 bases spanning the gap. The CDR3 sequence: CASSYGQYSNQPQHF. The DNA for the CDR3 is TGTGCCAGCAGTTACGGGCAGTATAGCAATCAGCCCCAGCATTTT.

This chain joins TRBV7-9 and TRBJ2-5; the D gene is possibly TRBD2 (5 bases). V shed 1 base and J shed 2 bases, with 14 bases lying between them. CDR3 length equals 16 residues. The germline CDR1 and CDR2 sequences are SEHNR and FQNEAQ (reference sequence). CDR3 amino acids: CASSLGELLGQETQYF. DNA for the CDR3: TGTGCCAGCAGCTTAGGGGAGTTACTAGGTCAAGAGACCCAGTACTTC.

The V and J genes are TRBV18 and TRBJ2-7, with TRBD1 as a possible D gene (6 bases). V was trimmed by 4 bases and J by 2 bases, leaving 12 bases between them. CDR3 length: 14 residues. Germline-derived CDR1 and CDR2 are KGHSH and LQKENI. This chain's CDR3 is CASSHSTGTYEQYF. For the CDR3, the DNA is TGTGCCAGCTCACACTCGACAGGAACCTACGAGCAGTACTTC.

The rearrangement joins TRBV20-1 to TRBJ2-5; no definite D call. Germline loops: CDR1 DFQATT, CDR2 SNEGSKA (reference sequence). V lost 6 bases, J lost 7 bases, and 3 bases lay in between. CDR3 size: 8 residues. The CDR3 DNA sequence: TGCAGTGCGGGGACCCAGTACTTC. Translating gives CSAGTQYF.

The CDR3 reads CASSHGGQGFSGNTIYF. The DNA for the CDR3 is TGTGCCAGCAGTCATGGGGGACAGGGGTTCTCTGGAAACACCATATATTTT. This chain joins TRBV7-2 and TRBJ1-3, with 10 bases matching TRBD1. Per the germline V gene, CDR1 is SGHTA and CDR2 is FQGNSA. The junction had 8 bases not matched to a gene; V was cut back by 6 bases and J by 0 bases. The CDR3 is 17 residues long. Full variable domain (outside the CDR3, taken from reference TRBV7-2 and TRBJ1-3): GAGVSQSPSNKVTEKGKDVELRCDPISGHTALYWYRQSLGQGLEFLIYFQGNSAPDKSGLPSDRFSAERTGGSVSTLTIQRTQQEDSAVYLCASSHGGQGFSGNTIYFGEGSWLTVV.

V gene TRBV12-5 combines with J gene TRBJ2-2; TRBD1 agrees at 10 bases. The length of the CDR3 is 19 residues. Trimming cost V 0 bases and J 4 bases; bases outside gene matches: 11. The V gene's germline CDR1 is LGHNT and CDR2 FRNRAP. CDR3 protein: CASGLVVKGQGFSTGELFF. DNA for the CDR3: TGTGCTAGTGGTTTGGTAGTCAAGGGACAGGGGTTTTCCACCGGGGAGCTGTTTTTT.

V and J are TRBV7-9 and TRBJ1-1; D remains unclear. V lost 5 bases to trimming and J lost 8 bases, with 12 bases between them. Germline V gene data show CDR1 as SEHNR and CDR2 as FQNEAQ (reference sequence). The CDR3 is 12 amino acids. The CDR3: CASSLPLREAFF. The DNA of the CDR3 is TGTGCCAGCAGCCTCCCTCTGCGAGAAGCTTTCTTT.

The chain links TRBV28 to TRBJ2-1; D ambiguous. CDR1 is MDHEN, CDR2 SYDVKM, per germline. Trimming removed 2 bases from V and 8 bases from J, with 7 bases in between. The CDR3 contains 12 residues. The CDR3 region is CASSLPLYEQFF. In DNA, the CDR3 is TGTGCCAGCAGTTTACCCCTATATGAGCAGTTCTTC.

The V and J genes are TRBV6-5 and TRBJ1-1; unclear D gene. Trimming cost V 5 bases and J 4 bases, with 11 bases left between them. Germline V gene data show CDR1 as MNHEY and CDR2 as SVGAGI. This CDR3 has 13 amino acids. Here the CDR3 reads CASSPPLGTEAFF. CDR3 sequence (DNA): TGTGCCAGCAGTCCCCCCCTGGGCACTGAAGCTTTCTTT.

The chain uses TRBV27 and TRBJ1-2, with D perhaps TRBD1 (5 bases). Trimming removed 1 base at V and 8 bases at J, with 11 bases between. This CDR3 is 13 amino acids long. Germline CDR1 reads MNHEY; CDR2 reads SMNVEV (reference sequence). CDR3 sequence (DNA): TGTGCCAGCAGTTTATTGGGGCGGGGAGGCTACACCTTC. Residues: CASSLLGRGGYTF.

V and J are TRBV6-6 and TRBJ2-7; 9 nucleotides match TRBD2. CDR1 and CDR2 (germline): MNHNY, SVGAGI (reference sequence). CDR3 length: 15 residues. Losses at the gene ends were 6 bases for V and 3 bases for J; bases not matched to a gene: 9. In DNA form, the CDR3 reads TGTGCCAGCAGAAGAGTCCTAGCGGGACACTACGAGCAGTACTTC. Residues: CASRRVLAGHYEQYF.

The V and J genes are TRBV7-8 and TRBJ2-5; D uncertain. The CDR3 consists of 12 residues. The V end was cut by 3 bases, the J end by 5 bases, with 7 bases between. Per germline, CDR1 SGHVS and CDR2 FQNEAQ. The CDR3 region has the DNA TGTGCCAGCAGCTTGGACCGGGAGACCCAGTACTTC. It codes for CASSLDRETQYF.

The V call is TRBV14, the J call TRBJ2-5; perhaps TRBD2 as D (5 bases). The germline V gene encodes CDR1 SGHDN and CDR2 FVKESK. The V end lost 0 bases, the J end lost 0 bases, and 14 bases lay between the germline ends. This CDR3 contains 17 residues. The CDR3 reads CASSQDYGKIYQETQYF. The CDR3 bases are TGTGCCAGCAGCCAAGATTACGGGAAGATCTACCAAGAGACCCAGTACTTC.

Only one count was recorded for this clone. J is TRBJ1-1 and V is TRBV15, with 8 bases aligning to TRBD1. Germline CDR1 and CDR2: LNHNV and YYDKDF (reference sequence). Trimming took 0 bases from V and 10 from J; bases not matched to a gene: 7. The CDR3 has 14 amino acids. As DNA, the CDR3 is TGTGCCACCAGCAGAGATGGATACAGGGGGAGAGCTTTCTTT. Protein: CATSRDGYRGRAFF.

The J gene is TRBJ2-2, the V gene TRBV7-2; D uncertain. This CDR3 spans 12 amino acids. Looked up from germline, CDR1 is SGHTA and CDR2 is FQGNSA. The V gene lost 5 bases and the J gene lost 6 bases, with 7 bases spanning the gap. This chain's CDR3 is CASSHGSGELFF. CDR3 coding DNA: TGTGCCAGCAGCCATGGGTCCGGGGAGCTGTTTTTT.

The chain combines TRBV4-1 with TRBJ2-3; either TRBD1 or TRBD2 may fit D (5 bases each). This CDR3 has 15 residues. Germline V gene lookup returns CDR1 MGHRA and CDR2 YSYEKL. V gave up 3 bases and J gave up 10 bases, with 20 bases separating them. In nucleotides, the CDR3 is TGCGCCAGCAGCCAGGAACCGGGACCCCGCTTGGCGCAGTATTTT. It specifies CASSQEPGPRLAQYF.

The sample holds a few counts of this clone. The gene calls are TRBV29-1 and TRBJ1-2; unclear D gene. Deletions cut 3 bases from V and 4 bases from J, with 3 bases between. Germline CDR1 is SQVTM and CDR2 is ANQGSEA. The CDR3 has 10 amino acids. CDR3 amino acids: CSVEGYGYTF. For the CDR3, the DNA is TGCAGCGTTGAGGGCTATGGCTACACCTTC.

The chain couples TRBV6-1 to TRBJ2-6; D is possibly TRBD1 (6 bases). This CDR3 has 15 amino acids. V dropped 7 bases and J dropped 1 base, with 11 bases sitting between them. Germline CDR1 and CDR2: MNHNS and SASEGT. This chain's CDR3 is CASTEGESGANVLTF. CDR3 DNA: TGTGCCAGCACCGAGGGGGAGTCTGGGGCCAACGTCCTGACTTTC.

The V gene is TRBV7-9, the J gene TRBJ1-5; maybe TRBD1 (5 bases). Trimming took off 3 bases at V and 3 bases at J, with 9 bases between the two ends. Germline assignment: CDR1 SEHNR and CDR2 FQNEAQ (reference sequence). The CDR3 has 14 residues. The CDR3 region has the DNA TGTGCCAGCAGCTTGTGGGACTTCAATCAGCCCCAGCATTTT. Its protein product is CASSLWDFNQPQHF. The whole variable domain, remainder taken from reference TRBV7-9 and TRBJ1-5, is DTGVSQNPRHKITKRGQNVTFRCDPISEHNRLYWYRQTLGQGPEFLTYFQNEAQLEKSRLLSDRFSAERPKGSFSTLEIQRTEQGDSAMYLCASSLWDFNQPQHFGDGTRLSIL.

The chain joins TRBV11-2 to TRBJ2-7; D not resolved. The CDR3 totals 13 residues. V lost 5 bases and J 3 bases, leaving 11 bases between the germline ends. The germline CDR1 and CDR2 sequences are SGHAT and FQNNGV. The DNA for the CDR3 is TGTGCCAGCAGCATGGACGGATACTACGAGCAGTACTTC. This encodes CASSMDGYYEQYF.

This sequence joins TRBV5-1 and TRBJ1-1; D is uncertain. The CDR3 loop spans 13 amino acids. Germline V gives CDR1 SGHRS, CDR2 YFSETQ. V lost 6 bases to trimming and J lost 0 bases, with 9 bases between them. CDR3 coding DNA: TGCGCCAGCACCCCGTCAGTGAACACTGAAGCTTTCTTT. Protein: CASTPSVNTEAFF.